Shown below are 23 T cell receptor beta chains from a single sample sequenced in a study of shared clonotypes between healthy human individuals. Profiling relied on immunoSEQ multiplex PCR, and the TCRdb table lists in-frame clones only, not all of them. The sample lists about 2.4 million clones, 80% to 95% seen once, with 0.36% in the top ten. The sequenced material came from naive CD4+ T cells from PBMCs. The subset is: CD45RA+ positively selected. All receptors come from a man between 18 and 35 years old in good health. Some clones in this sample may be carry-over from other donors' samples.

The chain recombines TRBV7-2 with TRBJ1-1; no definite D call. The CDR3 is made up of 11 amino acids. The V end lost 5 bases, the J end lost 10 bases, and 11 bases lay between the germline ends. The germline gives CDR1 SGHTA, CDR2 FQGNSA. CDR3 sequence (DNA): TGTGCCAGCAGCCCCGGCACTCGAGCTTTCTTT. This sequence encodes CASSPGTRAFF.

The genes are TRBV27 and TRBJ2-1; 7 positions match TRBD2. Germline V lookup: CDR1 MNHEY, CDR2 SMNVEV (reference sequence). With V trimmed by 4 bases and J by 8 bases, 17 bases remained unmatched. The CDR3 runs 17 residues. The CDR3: CASSSLSDRLALYEQFF. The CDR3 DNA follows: TGTGCCAGCAGTTCACTTTCCGACCGACTAGCATTGTATGAGCAGTTCTTC.

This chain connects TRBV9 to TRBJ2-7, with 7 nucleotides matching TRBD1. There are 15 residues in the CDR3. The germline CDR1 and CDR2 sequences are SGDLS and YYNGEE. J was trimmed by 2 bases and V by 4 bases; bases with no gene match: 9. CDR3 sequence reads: CASSKTGTEAYEQYF. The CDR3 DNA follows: TGTGCCAGCAGCAAAACCGGGACAGAAGCCTACGAGCAGTACTTC.

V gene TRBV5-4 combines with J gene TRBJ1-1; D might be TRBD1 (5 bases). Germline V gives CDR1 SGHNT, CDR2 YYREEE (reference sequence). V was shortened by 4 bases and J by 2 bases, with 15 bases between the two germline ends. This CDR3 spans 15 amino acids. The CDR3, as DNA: TGTGCCAGCAGCCCAGGGCACAGCAAAAACACTGAAGCTTTCTTT. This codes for CASSPGHSKNTEAFF.

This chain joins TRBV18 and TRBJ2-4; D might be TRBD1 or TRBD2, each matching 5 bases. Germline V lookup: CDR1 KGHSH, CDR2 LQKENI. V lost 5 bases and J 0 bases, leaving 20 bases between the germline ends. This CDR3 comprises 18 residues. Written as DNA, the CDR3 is TGTGCCAGCTCATCAAAAGAGGGGAGTGAGCTAGCCAAAAACATTCAGTACTTC. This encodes CASSSKEGSELAKNIQYF.

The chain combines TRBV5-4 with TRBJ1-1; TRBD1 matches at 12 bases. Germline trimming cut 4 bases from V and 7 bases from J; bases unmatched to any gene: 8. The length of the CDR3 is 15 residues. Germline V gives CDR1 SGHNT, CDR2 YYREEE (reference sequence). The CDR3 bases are TGTGCCAGCAGCATCCGGGACAGGGGGCAAAATGAAGCTTTCTTT. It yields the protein CASSIRDRGQNEAFF.

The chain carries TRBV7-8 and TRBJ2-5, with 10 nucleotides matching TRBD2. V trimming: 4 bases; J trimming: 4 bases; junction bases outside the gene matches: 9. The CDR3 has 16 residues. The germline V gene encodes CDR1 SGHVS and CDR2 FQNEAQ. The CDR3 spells CASSSDRLAGPETQYF. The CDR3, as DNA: TGTGCCAGCAGCTCCGACCGACTAGCGGGCCCAGAGACCCAGTACTTC.

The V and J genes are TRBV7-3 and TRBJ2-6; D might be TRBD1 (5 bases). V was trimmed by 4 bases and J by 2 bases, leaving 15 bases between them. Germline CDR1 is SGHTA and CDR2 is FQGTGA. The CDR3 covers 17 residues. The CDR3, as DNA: TGTGCCAGCAGCTCGGAGTTAGGCAGGGCTGGGGCCAACGTCCTGACTTTC. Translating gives CASSSELGRAGANVLTF.

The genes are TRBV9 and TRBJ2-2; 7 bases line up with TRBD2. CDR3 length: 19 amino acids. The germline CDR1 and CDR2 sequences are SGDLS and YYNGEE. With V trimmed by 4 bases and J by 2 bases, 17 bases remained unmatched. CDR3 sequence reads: CASSPRGSGIIKNTGELFF. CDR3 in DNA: TGTGCCAGCAGCCCCCGAGGGAGCGGGATAATCAAAAACACCGGGGAGCTGTTTTTT.

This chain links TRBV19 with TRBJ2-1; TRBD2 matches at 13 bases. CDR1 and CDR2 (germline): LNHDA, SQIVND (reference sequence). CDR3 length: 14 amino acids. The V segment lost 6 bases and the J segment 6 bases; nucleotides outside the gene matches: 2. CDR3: CASRTSGRINEQFF. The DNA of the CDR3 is TGTGCCAGTAGGACTAGCGGGAGGATCAATGAGCAGTTCTTC.

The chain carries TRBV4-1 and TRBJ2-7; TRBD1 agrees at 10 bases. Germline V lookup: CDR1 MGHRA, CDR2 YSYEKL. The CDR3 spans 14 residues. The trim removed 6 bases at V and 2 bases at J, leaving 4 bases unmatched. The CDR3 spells CASSIGQGAYEQYF. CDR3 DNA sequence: TGCGCCAGCAGTATCGGACAGGGGGCCTACGAGCAGTACTTC.

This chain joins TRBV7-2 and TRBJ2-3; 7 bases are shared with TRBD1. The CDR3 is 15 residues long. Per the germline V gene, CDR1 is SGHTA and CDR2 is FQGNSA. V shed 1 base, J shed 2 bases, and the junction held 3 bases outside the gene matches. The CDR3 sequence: CASSLGDRATDTQYF. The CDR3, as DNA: TGTGCCAGCAGCTTAGGAGACAGGGCCACAGATACGCAGTATTTT.

CDR3 nucleotide sequence: TGTGCCATCAGTGCGACAGGGCCAGCCATGAACACTGAAGCTTTCTTT. As protein: CAISATGPAMNTEAFF. The chain is built from TRBV10-3 and TRBJ1-1, with 7 nucleotides matching TRBD1. The CDR3 spans 16 residues. Germline CDR1 reads ENHRY; CDR2 reads SYGVKD. The trim removed 4 bases at V and 0 bases at J, leaving 8 bases unmatched.

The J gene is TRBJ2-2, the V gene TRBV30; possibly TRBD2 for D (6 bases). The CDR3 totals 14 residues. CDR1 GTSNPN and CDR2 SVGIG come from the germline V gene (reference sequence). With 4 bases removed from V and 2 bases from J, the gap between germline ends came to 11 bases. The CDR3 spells CAWKSGLNTGELFF. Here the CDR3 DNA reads TGTGCCTGGAAGTCTGGACTAAACACCGGGGAGCTGTTTTTT.

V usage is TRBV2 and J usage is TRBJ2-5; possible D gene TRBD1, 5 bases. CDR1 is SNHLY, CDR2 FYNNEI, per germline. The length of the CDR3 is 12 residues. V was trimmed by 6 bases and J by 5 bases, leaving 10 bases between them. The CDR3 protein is CASSFGAETQYF. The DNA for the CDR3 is TGTGCCAGCAGCTTTGGGGCCGAGACCCAGTACTTC. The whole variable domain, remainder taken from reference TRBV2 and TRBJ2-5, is EPEVTQTPSHQVTQMGQEVILRCVPISNHLYFYWYRQILGQKVEFLVSFYNNEISEKSEIFDDQFSVERPDGSNFTLKIRSTKLEDSAMYFCASSFGAETQYFGPGTRLLVL.

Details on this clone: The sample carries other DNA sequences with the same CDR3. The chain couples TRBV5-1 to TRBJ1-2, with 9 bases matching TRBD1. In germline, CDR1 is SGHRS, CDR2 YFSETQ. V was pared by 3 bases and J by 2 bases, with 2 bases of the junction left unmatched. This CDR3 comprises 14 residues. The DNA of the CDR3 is TGCGCCAGCAGCTCCGGACAGGGGAACTATGGCTACACCTTC. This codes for CASSSGQGNYGYTF.

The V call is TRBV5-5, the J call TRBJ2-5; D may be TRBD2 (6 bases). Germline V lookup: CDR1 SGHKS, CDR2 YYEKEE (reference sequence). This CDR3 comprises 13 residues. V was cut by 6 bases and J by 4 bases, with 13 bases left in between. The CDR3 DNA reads TGTGCCAGCAATCAGTACGGGGGAGAGACCCAGTACTTC. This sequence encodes CASNQYGGETQYF.

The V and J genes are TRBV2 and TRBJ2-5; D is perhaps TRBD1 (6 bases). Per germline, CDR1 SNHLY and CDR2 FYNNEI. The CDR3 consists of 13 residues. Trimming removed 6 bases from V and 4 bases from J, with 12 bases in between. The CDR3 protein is CASRRDTRETQYF. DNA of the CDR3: TGTGCCAGCAGGAGGGACACGAGAGAGACCCAGTACTTC.

The CDR3 region is CASSKTGIEGYTF. The CDR3 DNA follows: TGTGCCAGCAGCAAGACAGGGATAGAGGGCTACACCTTC. The rearrangement links TRBV9 to TRBJ1-2; 7 bases line up with TRBD1. After removal of 4 bases from V and 8 bases from J, the junction contained 8 bases not matched to a gene. CDR3 length: 13 residues. Germline V lookup: CDR1 SGDLS, CDR2 YYNGEE. The entire variable domain, with the rest obtained from reference TRBV9 and TRBJ1-2, is as follows: DSGVTQTPKHLITATGQRVTLRCSPRSGDLSVYWYQQSLDQGLQFLIQYYNGEERAKGNILERFSAQQFPDLHSELNLSSLELGDSALYFCASSKTGIEGYTFGSGTRLTVV.

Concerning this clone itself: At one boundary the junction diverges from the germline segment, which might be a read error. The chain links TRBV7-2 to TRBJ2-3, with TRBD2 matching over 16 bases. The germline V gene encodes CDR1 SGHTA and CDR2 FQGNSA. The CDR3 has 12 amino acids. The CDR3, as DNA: TGTGCCAGCAATCCGGGACTAGCGGGAGGGGATTTT. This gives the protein CASNPGLAGGDF.

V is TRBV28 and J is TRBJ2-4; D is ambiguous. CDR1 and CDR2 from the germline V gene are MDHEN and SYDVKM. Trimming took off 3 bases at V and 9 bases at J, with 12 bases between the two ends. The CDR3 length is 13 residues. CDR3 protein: CASSFQVGFIQYF. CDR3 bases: TGTGCCAGCAGTTTCCAGGTTGGATTCATTCAGTACTTC. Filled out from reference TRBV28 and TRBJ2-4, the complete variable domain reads DVKVTQSSRYLVKRTGEKVFLECVQDMDHENMFWYRQDPGLGLRLIYFSYDVKMKEKGDIPEGYSVSREKKERFSLILESASTNQTSMYLCASSFQVGFIQYFGAGTRLSVL.

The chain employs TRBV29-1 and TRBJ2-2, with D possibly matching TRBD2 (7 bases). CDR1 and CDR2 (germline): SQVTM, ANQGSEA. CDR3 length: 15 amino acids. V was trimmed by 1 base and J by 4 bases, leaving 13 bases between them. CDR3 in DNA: TGCAGCGTTGAAGTAGGGGGGGCGGGCACCGGGGAGCTGTTTTTT. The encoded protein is CSVEVGGAGTGELFF.

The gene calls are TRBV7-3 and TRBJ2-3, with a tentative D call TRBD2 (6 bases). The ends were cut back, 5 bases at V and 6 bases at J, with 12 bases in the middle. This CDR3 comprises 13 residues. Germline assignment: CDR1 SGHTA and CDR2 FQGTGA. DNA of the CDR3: TGTGCCAGCAGCAAAGGGAGGACGGATACGCAGTATTTT. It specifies CASSKGRTDTQYF. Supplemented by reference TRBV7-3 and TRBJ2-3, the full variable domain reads GAGVSQTPSNKVTEKGKYVELRCDPISGHTALYWYRQSLGQGPEFLIYFQGTGAADDSGLPNDRFFAVRPEGSVSTLKIQRTERGDSAVYLCASSKGRTDTQYFGPGTRLTVL.